This T cell receptor beta chain is drawn from a study of OX40 agonist ivuxolimab in advanced cancers. This table comes from immunoSEQ multiplex PCR, and its TCRdb copy is limited to in-frame clones, with some not included. This table holds roughly 75,000 clones, 86% found once. The junction had 2 bases not matched to a gene; V was cut back by 3 bases and J by 7 bases. CDR3 size: 14 residues. Germline V CDR1 and CDR2: SGDLS, YYNGEE. The V call is TRBV9, the J call TRBJ2-3; 13 bases fit TRBD2. The source of this sequence is an adult with an advanced solid tumor such as melanoma, head and neck, liver or kidney cancer. Sequencing was performed on CD4+ or CD8+ T cells sorted from blood, taken in a trial of the OX40 agonist ivuxolimab. In DNA form, the CDR3 reads TGTGCCAGCAGCGCCGGGACTAGCGGGAATACGCAGTATTTT. Translating gives CASSAGTSGNTQYF.